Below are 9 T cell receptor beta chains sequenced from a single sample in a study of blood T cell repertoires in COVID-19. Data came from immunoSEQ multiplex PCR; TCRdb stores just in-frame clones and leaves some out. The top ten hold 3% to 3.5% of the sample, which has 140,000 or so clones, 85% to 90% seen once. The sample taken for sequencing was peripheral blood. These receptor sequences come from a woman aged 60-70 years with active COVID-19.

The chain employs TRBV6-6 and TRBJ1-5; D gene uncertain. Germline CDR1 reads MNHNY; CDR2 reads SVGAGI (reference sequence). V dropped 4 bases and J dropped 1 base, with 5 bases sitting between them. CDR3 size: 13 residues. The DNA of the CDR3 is TGTGCCAGCAGTTCCGGGAGCAATCAGCCCCAGCATTTT. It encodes CASSSGSNQPQHF.

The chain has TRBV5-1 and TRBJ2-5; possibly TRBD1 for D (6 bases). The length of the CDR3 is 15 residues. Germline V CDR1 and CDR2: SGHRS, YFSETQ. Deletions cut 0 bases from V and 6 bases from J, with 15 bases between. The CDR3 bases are TGCGCCAGCAGCTTGGGGGACACCATACTCCAGACCCAGTACTTC. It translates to CASSLGDTILQTQYF.

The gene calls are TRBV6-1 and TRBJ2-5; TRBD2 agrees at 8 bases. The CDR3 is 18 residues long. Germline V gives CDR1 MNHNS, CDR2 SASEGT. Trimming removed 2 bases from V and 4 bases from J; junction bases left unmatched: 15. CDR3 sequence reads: CASSERGGRSVRGETQYF. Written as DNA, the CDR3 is TGTGCCAGCAGTGAAAGGGGCGGGAGGTCAGTAAGGGGAGAGACCCAGTACTTC.

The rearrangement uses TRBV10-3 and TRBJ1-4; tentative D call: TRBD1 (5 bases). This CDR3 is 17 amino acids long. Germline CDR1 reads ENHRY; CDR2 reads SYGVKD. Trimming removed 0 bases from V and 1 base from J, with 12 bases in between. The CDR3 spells CAISESLGRGTNEKLFF. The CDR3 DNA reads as TGTGCCATCAGTGAGTCATTGGGAAGGGGAACTAATGAAAAACTGTTTTTT.

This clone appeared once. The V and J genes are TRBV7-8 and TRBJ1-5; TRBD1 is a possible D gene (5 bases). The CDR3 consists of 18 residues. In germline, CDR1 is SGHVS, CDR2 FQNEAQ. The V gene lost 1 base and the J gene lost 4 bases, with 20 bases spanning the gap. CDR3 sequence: CASSLERLRQGPNQPQHF. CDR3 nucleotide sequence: TGTGCCAGCAGCTTAGAGCGCCTACGCCAGGGCCCAAATCAGCCCCAGCATTTT. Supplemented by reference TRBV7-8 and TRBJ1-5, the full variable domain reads GAGVSQSPRYKVAKRGQDVALRCDPISGHVSLFWYQQALGQGPEFLTYFQNEAQLDKSGLPSDRFFAERPEGSVSTLKIQRTQQEDSAVYLCASSLERLRQGPNQPQHFGDGTRLSIL.

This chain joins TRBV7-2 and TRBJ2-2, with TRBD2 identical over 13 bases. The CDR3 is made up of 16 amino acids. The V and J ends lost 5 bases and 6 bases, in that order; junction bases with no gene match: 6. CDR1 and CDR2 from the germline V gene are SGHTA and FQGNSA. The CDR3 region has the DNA TGTGCCAGCAGCGCTGGGACTAGCGGGATTCCCGGGGAGCTGTTTTTT. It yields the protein CASSAGTSGIPGELFF.

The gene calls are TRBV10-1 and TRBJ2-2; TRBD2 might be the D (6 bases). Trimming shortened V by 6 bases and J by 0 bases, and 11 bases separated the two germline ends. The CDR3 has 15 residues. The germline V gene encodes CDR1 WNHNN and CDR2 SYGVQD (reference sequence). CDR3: CASRLRGTNTGELFF. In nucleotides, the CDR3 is TGCGCCAGCAGGCTGCGGGGTACGAACACCGGGGAGCTGTTTTTT.

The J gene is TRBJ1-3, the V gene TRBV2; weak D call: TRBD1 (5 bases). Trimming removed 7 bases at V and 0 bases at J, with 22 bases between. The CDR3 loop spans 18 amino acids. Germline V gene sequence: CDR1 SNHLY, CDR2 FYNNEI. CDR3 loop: CASTPGGWTGLSGNTIYF. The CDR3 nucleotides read TGTGCCAGCACCCCCGGGGGATGGACCGGCCTCTCTGGAAACACCATATATTTT.

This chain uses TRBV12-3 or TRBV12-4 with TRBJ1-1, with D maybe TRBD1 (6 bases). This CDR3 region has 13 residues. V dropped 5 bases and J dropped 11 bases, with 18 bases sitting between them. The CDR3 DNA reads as TGTGCCAGCAGTCCCGGGGTCCCAGGGGAGGCTTTCTTT. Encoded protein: CASSPGVPGEAFF.